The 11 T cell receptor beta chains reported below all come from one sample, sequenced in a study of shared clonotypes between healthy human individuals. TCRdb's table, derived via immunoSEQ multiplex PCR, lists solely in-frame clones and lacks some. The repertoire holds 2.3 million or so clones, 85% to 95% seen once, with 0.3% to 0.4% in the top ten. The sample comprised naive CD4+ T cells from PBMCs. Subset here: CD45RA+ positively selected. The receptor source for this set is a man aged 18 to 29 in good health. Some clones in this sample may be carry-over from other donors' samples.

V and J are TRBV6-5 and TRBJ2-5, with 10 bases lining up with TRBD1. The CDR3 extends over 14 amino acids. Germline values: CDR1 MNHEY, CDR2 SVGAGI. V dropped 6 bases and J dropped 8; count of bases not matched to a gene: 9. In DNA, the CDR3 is TGTGCCAGCAGGGACCCGGGACAGGGGATTACCCAGTACTTC. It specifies CASRDPGQGITQYF.

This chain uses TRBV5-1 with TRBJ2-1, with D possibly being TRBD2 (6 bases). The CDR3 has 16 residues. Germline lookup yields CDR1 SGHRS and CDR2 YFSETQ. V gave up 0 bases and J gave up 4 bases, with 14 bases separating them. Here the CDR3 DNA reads TGCGCCAGCAGCTTGGTACCGAGCGGACTATACAATGAGCAGTTCTTC. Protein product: CASSLVPSGLYNEQFF.

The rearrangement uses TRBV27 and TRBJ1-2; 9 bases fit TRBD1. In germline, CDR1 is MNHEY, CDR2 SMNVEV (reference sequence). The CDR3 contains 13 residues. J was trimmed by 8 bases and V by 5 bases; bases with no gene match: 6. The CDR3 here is CASSATGGGGYTF. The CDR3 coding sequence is TGTGCCAGCAGTGCAACAGGGGGCGGCGGCTACACCTTC.

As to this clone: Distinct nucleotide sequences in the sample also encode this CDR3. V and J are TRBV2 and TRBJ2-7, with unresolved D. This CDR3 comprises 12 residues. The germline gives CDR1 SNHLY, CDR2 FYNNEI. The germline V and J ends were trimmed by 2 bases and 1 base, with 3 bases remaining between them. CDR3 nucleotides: TGTGCCAGCAGTGAATCTTCCTACGAGCAGTACTTC. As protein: CASSESSYEQYF. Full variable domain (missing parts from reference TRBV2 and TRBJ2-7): EPEVTQTPSHQVTQMGQEVILRCVPISNHLYFYWYRQILGQKVEFLVSFYNNEISEKSEIFDDQFSVERPDGSNFTLKIRSTKLEDSAMYFCASSESSYEQYFGPGTRLTVT.

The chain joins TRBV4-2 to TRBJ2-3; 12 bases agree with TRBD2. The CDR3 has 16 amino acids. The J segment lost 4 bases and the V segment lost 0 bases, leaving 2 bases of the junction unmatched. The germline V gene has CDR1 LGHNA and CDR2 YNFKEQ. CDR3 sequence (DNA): TGTGCCAGCAGCCAAGAACCTAGCGGGAGGGCAGATACGCAGTATTTT. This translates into CASSQEPSGRADTQYF.

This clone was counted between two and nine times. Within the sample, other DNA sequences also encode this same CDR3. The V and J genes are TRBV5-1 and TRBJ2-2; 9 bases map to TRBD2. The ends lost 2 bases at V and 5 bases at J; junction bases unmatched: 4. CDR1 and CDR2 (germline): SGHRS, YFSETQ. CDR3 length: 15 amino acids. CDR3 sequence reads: CASSFLAGRTGELFF. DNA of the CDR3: TGCGCCAGCAGCTTTCTAGCGGGACGTACCGGGGAGCTGTTTTTT. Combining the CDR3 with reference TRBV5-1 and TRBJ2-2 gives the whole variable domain KAGVTQTPRYLIKTRGQQVTLSCSPISGHRSVSWYQQTPGQGLQFLFEYFSETQRNKGNFPGRFSGRQFSNSRSEMNVSTLELGDSALYLCASSFLAGRTGELFFGEGSRLTVL.

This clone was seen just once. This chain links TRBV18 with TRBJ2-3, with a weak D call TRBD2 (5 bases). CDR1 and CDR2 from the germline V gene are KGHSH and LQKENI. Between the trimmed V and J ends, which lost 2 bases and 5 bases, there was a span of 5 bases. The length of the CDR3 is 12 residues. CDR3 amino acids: CASSPEGDTQYF. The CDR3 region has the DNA TGTGCCAGCTCACCAGAGGGAGATACGCAGTATTTT.

CDR3 sequence (DNA): TGTGCCAGCAGCTTAGGGGGCCTCGGCGAGCAGTACTTC. This codes for CASSLGGLGEQYF. The rearrangement links TRBV7-3 to TRBJ2-7; weak D call: TRBD1 (6 bases). The CDR3 totals 13 residues. The ends were cut back, 2 bases at V and 6 bases at J, with 11 bases in the middle. Per germline, CDR1 SGHTA and CDR2 FQGTGA.

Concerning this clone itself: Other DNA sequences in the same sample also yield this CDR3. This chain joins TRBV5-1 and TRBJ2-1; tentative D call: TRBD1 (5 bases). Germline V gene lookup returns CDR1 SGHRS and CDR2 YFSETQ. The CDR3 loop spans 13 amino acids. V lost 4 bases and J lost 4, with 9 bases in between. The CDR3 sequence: CASSLTAYNEQFF. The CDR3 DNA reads TGCGCCAGCAGCCTGACAGCTTACAATGAGCAGTTCTTC.

CDR3 nucleotides: TGTGCCAGCTCACCCGCCGACGGAGAGCAGTACTTC. Translated: CASSPADGEQYF. The gene calls are TRBV18 and TRBJ2-7; D call uncertain. Trimming removed 3 bases from V and 7 bases from J, with 10 bases in between. Per the germline V gene, CDR1 is KGHSH and CDR2 is LQKENI. There are 12 residues in the CDR3. Supplemented by reference TRBV18 and TRBJ2-7, the full variable domain reads NAGVMQNPRHLVRRRGQEARLRCSPMKGHSHVYWYRQLPEEGLKFMVYLQKENIIDESGMPKERFSAEFPKEGPSILRIQQVVRGDSAAYFCASSPADGEQYFGPGTRLTVT.

The CDR3 loop reads CASTEAGTLLNEQFF. The CDR3 DNA sequence: TGTGCCAGCACCGAAGCGGGAACCCTCCTCAATGAGCAGTTCTTC. V is TRBV5-4 and J is TRBJ2-1, with 7 bases aligning to TRBD2. The CDR3 sequence is 15 residues long. V was pared by 6 bases and J by 6 bases, with 12 bases of the junction left unmatched. The germline gives CDR1 SGHNT, CDR2 YYREEE (reference sequence).